This T cell receptor beta chain was identified during a study of T cells in narcolepsy. Study background: Healthy controls were enrolled alongside patients with narcolepsy type 1 or type 2. Study conclusions and caveats: Comparing one patient's CSF and blood CD4+ clonotypes highlighted HCRT- and TRIB2-specific autoreactive clonotypes. Blood of same and different patients, but not healthy controls, reportedly held recurring autoreactive clonotypes. Some memory CD4+ repertoires had no autoreactive clone sequences.

In regard to this clone: Its cognate antigen is unknown.

Produced via immunoSEQ multiplex PCR; TCRdb's table is partial and in-frame only. The sample yields some 35,000 clones, roughly 86% seen once. The V gene lost 4 bases and the J gene lost 6 bases, with 16 bases spanning the gap. Germline loops: CDR1 SQVTM, CDR2 ANQGSEA. CDR3 size: 13 residues. This clonotype originated in a human donor in good health. The sequencing sample was made of memory (CD45RA-) CD4+ T cells from blood. The rearrangement joins TRBV29-1 to TRBJ2-7; the D gene could be TRBD1 or TRBD2 (5 bases each). The CDR3 loop reads CSVAPAGGSEQYF. DNA for the CDR3: TGCAGCGTTGCCCCAGCTGGGGGAAGCGAGCAGTACTTC.